A selection of T cell receptor beta chains follows, all from one sample in a study of blood T cell repertoires in COVID-19. TCRdb's copy holds only in-frame clones and misses some; the assay was immunoSEQ multiplex PCR. The sample lists approximately 220,000 clones, around 87% occurring once. The material sequenced was PBMCs or T cells enriched from blood (not recorded which). The receptors derive from a woman between 18 and 29 years old in a cohort exposed to, infected with or recovered from COVID-19 (not recorded which). Each CDR3 is given without its conserved first and last residue. Each record gives: J gene, V gene, clone size, CDR3 protein. Expanded clones are given a class, and other clones once, few, many or no size at all.

j_gene: TRBJ2-7; v_gene: TRBV6-6; abundance: -; CDR3aa: ASSWTGSSYEQY
j_gene: TRBJ2-2; v_gene: TRBV6-2/TRBV6-3; abundance: -; CDR3aa: ASSYRDFNTGELF
j_gene: TRBJ2-7; v_gene: TRBV10-1; abundance: -; CDR3aa: ASSGATSGGISYEQY
j_gene: TRBJ2-1; v_gene: TRBV5-1; abundance: -; CDR3aa: ASSSTTSGGFYNEQF
j_gene: TRBJ1-4; v_gene: TRBV5-1; abundance: -; CDR3aa: ASSLGRTASTNEKLF
j_gene: TRBJ2-1; v_gene: TRBV29-1; abundance: -; CDR3aa: SVRGQNEQF
j_gene: TRBJ1-6; v_gene: TRBV4-2; abundance: -; CDR3aa: ASSLNPAGEESPLH
j_gene: TRBJ1-5; v_gene: TRBV5-1; abundance: once; CDR3aa: ASSVAGDSNQPQH
j_gene: TRBJ2-3; v_gene: TRBV28; abundance: -; CDR3aa: ASSSLRGNRDTQY
j_gene: TRBJ1-2; v_gene: TRBV4-1; abundance: -; CDR3aa: ASSLGQGGIYGYT
j_gene: TRBJ2-7; v_gene: TRBV11-2; abundance: -; CDR3aa: ASSFSLATTYFYEQY
j_gene: TRBJ1-1; v_gene: TRBV24-1; abundance: -; CDR3aa: ATSDSRVNTEAF
j_gene: TRBJ1-4; v_gene: TRBV10-3; abundance: -; CDR3aa: AISESTSPDEKLF
j_gene: TRBJ2-2; v_gene: TRBV24-1; abundance: few; CDR3aa: ATRGGAGTGELF
j_gene: TRBJ2-7; v_gene: TRBV9; abundance: -; CDR3aa: ASSASPQSYEQY
j_gene: TRBJ1-1; v_gene: TRBV6-5; abundance: -; CDR3aa: ASSYGQGGAEAF
j_gene: TRBJ2-1; v_gene: TRBV11-2; abundance: once; CDR3aa: ASSLAPSGRYNEQF
j_gene: TRBJ2-2; v_gene: TRBV19; abundance: -; CDR3aa: ASSTTGLTGELF
j_gene: TRBJ2-2; v_gene: TRBV7-9; abundance: -; CDR3aa: ARSGRANTGELF
j_gene: TRBJ2-7; v_gene: TRBV7-3; abundance: -; CDR3aa: ASSLRPGAYEQY
j_gene: TRBJ2-7; v_gene: TRBV5-4; abundance: -; CDR3aa: ASSPNQGNSYEQY
j_gene: TRBJ1-4; v_gene: TRBV28; abundance: -; CDR3aa: ASSSPTGLKLF
j_gene: TRBJ1-6; v_gene: TRBV4-1; abundance: -; CDR3aa: ASSLDRGLGTPLH
j_gene: TRBJ2-7; v_gene: TRBV3-1/TRBV3-2; abundance: -; CDR3aa: ASSPPGSYEQY
j_gene: TRBJ1-2; v_gene: TRBV3-1/TRBV3-2; abundance: -; CDR3aa: ASSPTGGDYGYT
j_gene: TRBJ2-1; v_gene: TRBV3-1/TRBV3-2; abundance: few; CDR3aa: ASSQGLTPPYNEQF
j_gene: TRBJ1-5; v_gene: TRBV19; abundance: -; CDR3aa: ASSMAGAGNQPQH
j_gene: TRBJ1-4; v_gene: TRBV19; abundance: -; CDR3aa: ASSQAGATNEKLF
j_gene: TRBJ2-3; v_gene: TRBV5-1; abundance: few; CDR3aa: ASSLGLGGTDTQY
j_gene: TRBJ2-2; v_gene: TRBV5-1; abundance: -; CDR3aa: ASSLGRITGELF
j_gene: TRBJ2-3; v_gene: TRBV5-1; abundance: once; CDR3aa: ASSLTSGGADTQY
j_gene: TRBJ1-4; v_gene: TRBV24-1; abundance: once; CDR3aa: ATSDTGTGNEKLF
j_gene: TRBJ2-3; v_gene: TRBV9; abundance: -; CDR3aa: ASSEAGVADTQY
j_gene: TRBJ1-2; v_gene: TRBV4-1; abundance: -; CDR3aa: ASSQDITGYGYT
j_gene: TRBJ2-7; v_gene: TRBV7-6; abundance: -; CDR3aa: ASSLQNGLAGDEQY
j_gene: TRBJ1-2; v_gene: TRBV3-1/TRBV3-2; abundance: -; CDR3aa: ASSQDGGYYGYT
j_gene: TRBJ1-5; v_gene: TRBV6-5; abundance: -; CDR3aa: ASSSGSYSNQPQH
j_gene: TRBJ2-1; v_gene: TRBV11-2; abundance: -; CDR3aa: ASSSQRGELYNEQF
j_gene: TRBJ2-1; v_gene: TRBV19; abundance: -; CDR3aa: AITRAYNEQF
j_gene: TRBJ1-3; v_gene: TRBV28; abundance: -; CDR3aa: ASSTRQVSGNTIY
j_gene: TRBJ2-2; v_gene: TRBV27; abundance: -; CDR3aa: ASTTTGGSGELF
j_gene: TRBJ1-5; v_gene: TRBV4-1; abundance: -; CDR3aa: ASSQDRNRGQPQH
j_gene: TRBJ1-4; v_gene: TRBV5-1; abundance: -; CDR3aa: ASSLAGRGNEKLF
j_gene: TRBJ2-7; v_gene: TRBV2; abundance: -; CDR3aa: ASSEEGSGSLYEQY
j_gene: TRBJ2-2; v_gene: TRBV5-1; abundance: -; CDR3aa: ASSSLAGGPTGELF
j_gene: TRBJ1-2; v_gene: TRBV5-8; abundance: -; CDR3aa: ASTNYGTGVGYT
j_gene: TRBJ1-2; v_gene: TRBV28; abundance: -; CDR3aa: ASSTPGTAYGYT
j_gene: TRBJ1-5; v_gene: TRBV4-1; abundance: -; CDR3aa: ASSRVTVFSNQPQH
j_gene: TRBJ1-5; v_gene: TRBV19; abundance: -; CDR3aa: ASNPTGSGQPQH
j_gene: TRBJ1-2; v_gene: TRBV6-5; abundance: -; CDR3aa: ASSQGPIYGYT
j_gene: TRBJ2-3; v_gene: TRBV5-8; abundance: -; CDR3aa: ASSDTSYTDTQY
j_gene: TRBJ2-1; v_gene: TRBV7-9; abundance: -; CDR3aa: ASSPTGGNEQF
j_gene: TRBJ2-1; v_gene: TRBV12-5; abundance: -; CDR3aa: ASGSLTGTNEQF
j_gene: TRBJ1-2; v_gene: TRBV6-5; abundance: once; CDR3aa: ASSQGDNHGYT
j_gene: TRBJ2-1; v_gene: TRBV11-2; abundance: -; CDR3aa: ASSSERSHEQF
j_gene: TRBJ1-1; v_gene: TRBV3-1/TRBV3-2; abundance: few; CDR3aa: ASSQVSGITEAF
j_gene: TRBJ1-1; v_gene: TRBV7-3; abundance: -; CDR3aa: ASSLTSAGIGTEAF